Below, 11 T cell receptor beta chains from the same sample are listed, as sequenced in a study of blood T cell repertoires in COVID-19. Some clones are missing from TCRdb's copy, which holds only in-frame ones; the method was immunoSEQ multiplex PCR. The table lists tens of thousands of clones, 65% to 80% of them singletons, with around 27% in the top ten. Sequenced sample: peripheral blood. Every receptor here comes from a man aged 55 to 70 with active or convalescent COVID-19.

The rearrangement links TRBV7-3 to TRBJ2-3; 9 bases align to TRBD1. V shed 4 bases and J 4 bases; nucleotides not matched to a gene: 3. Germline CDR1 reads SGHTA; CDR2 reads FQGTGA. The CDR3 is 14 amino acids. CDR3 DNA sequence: TGTGCCAGCAGCTCGACAGGGGGTGCAGATACGCAGTATTTT. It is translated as CASSSTGGADTQYF.

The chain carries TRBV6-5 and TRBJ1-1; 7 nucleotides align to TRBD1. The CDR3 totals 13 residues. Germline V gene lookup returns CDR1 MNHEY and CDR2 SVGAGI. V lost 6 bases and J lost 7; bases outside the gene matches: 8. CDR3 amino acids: CASSRQGGGEAFF. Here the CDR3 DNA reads TGTGCCAGCAGCCGCCAGGGGGGAGGTGAAGCTTTCTTT.

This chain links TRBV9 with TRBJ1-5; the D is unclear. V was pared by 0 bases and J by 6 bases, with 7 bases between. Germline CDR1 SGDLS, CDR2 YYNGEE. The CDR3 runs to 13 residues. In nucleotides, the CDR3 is TGTGCCAGCAGCGTAGGAGGGAGTCAGCCCCAGCATTTT. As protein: CASSVGGSQPQHF.

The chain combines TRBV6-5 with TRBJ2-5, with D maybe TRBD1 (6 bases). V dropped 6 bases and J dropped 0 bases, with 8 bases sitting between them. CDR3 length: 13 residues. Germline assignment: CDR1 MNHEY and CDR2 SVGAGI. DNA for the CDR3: TGTGCCAGCAGGGACAGTGACCAAGAGACCCAGTACTTC. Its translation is CASRDSDQETQYF.

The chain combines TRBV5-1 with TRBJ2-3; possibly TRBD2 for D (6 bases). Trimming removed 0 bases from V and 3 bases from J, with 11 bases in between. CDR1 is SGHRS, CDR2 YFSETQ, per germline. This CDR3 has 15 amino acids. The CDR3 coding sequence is TGCGCCAGCAGCTTGGCGGCGGGGTTGACAGATACGCAGTATTTT. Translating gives CASSLAAGLTDTQYF.

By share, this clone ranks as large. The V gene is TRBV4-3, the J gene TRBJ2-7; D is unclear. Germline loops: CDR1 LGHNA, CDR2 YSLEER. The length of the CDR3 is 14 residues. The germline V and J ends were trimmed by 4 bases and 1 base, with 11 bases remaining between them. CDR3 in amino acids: CASSLLPGSYEQYF. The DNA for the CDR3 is TGCGCCAGCAGCCTGCTTCCCGGGTCCTACGAGCAGTACTTC.

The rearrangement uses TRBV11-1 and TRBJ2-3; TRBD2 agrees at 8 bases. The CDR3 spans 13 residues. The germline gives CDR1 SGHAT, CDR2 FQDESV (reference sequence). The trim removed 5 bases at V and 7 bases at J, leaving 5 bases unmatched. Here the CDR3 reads CASSPGGGNTQYF. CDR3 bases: TGTGCCAGCAGCCCCGGGGGGGGCAATACGCAGTATTTT.

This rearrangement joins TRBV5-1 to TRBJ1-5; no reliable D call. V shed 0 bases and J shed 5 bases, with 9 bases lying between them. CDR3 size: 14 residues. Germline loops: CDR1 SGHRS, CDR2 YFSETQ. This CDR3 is CASSLGSGDQPQHF. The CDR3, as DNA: TGCGCCAGCAGCTTGGGAAGCGGAGATCAGCCCCAGCATTTT.

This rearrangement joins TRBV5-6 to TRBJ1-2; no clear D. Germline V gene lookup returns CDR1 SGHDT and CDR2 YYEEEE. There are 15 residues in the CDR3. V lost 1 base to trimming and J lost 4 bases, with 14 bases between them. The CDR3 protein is CASSLYTENPYGYTF. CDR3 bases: TGTGCCAGCAGCTTGTATACAGAGAATCCCTATGGCTACACCTTC.

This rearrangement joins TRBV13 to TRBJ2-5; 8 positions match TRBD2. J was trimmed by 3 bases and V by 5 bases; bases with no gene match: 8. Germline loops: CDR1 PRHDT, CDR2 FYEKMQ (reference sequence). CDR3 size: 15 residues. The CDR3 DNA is TGTGCCAGCAGCCCACGGACTAGCATCGAAGAGACCCAGTACTTC. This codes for CASSPRTSIEETQYF. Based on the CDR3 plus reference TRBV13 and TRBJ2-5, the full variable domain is AAGVIQSPRHLIKEKRETATLKCYPIPRHDTVYWYQQGPGQDPQFLISFYEKMQSDKGSIPDRFSAQQFSDYHSELNMSSLELGDSALYFCASSPRTSIEETQYFGPGTRLLVL.

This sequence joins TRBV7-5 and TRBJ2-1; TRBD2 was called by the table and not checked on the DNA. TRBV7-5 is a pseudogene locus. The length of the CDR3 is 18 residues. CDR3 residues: CVRSREIGCLALYNEQFF. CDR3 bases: TGTGTCAGAAGCAGAGAGATCGGATGTCTAGCCCTCTACAATGAGCAGTTCTTC.